This paragraph reports one T cell receptor (beta chain). Its antigen remains unidentified. The data were taken from a study of shared clonotypes between healthy human individuals. Overall study: Each donor contributed plates that comprised three CD4 naive, three CD4 memory, two CD8 naive and one CD8 memory. Regarding the study as a whole: The four-donor shared clonotypes exceeded non-shared clonotypes in generation probability, with non-shared ones scoring lower.

TCRdb keeps only in-frame clones here, not all; method: immunoSEQ multiplex PCR. The profile covers around 550,000 clones, with roughly 95% appearing a single time and over 0.1% taken by the ten largest. CDR1 MNHEY and CDR2 SMNVEV come from the germline V gene (reference sequence). Trimming took off 5 bases at V and 9 bases at J, with 17 bases between the two ends. The CDR3 extends over 15 amino acids. CD45RO-negative, CCR7-selected cells formed the naive CD8 fraction, which excluded terminally differentiated effector memory CD45RA+ cells. The clonotype was recovered from a woman aged 25 to 39 in good health. The rearrangement joins TRBV27 to TRBJ1-6; possibly TRBD1 for D (5 bases). Source material: naive CD8+ T cells sorted from blood. The CDR3 reads CASSPTRVKGSPLHF. The CDR3, as DNA: TGTGCCAGCAGTCCAACCAGGGTAAAGGGTTCACCCCTCCACTTT.